This T cell receptor beta chain was captured by sequencing in a study of T cell changes during pregnancy in multiple sclerosis. The CDR3 is 16 amino acids. Clones were read by immunoSEQ multiplex PCR, and TCRdb kept only the in-frame ones, dropping some. The repertoire holds roughly 49,000 clones, with about 93% as singletons. The chain couples TRBV1 to TRBJ2-5; the DNA was not used to check the table's D call, TRBD2. TRBV1 is annotated as a pseudogene. The TCR sequence derives from a female donor with multiple sclerosis, enrolled in a pregnancy study. Specimen: CD4+ T cells from peripheral blood mononuclear cells, collected in the second trimester of pregnancy. CDR3 nucleotide sequence: TGCACCAGCAGCCAAGATGGGGGGACTAGCTCAGAGACCCAGTACTTC. Its protein product is CTSSQDGGTSSETQYF.